This T cell receptor beta chain originates from a study of CD8 T cells in Susac syndrome. Germline V gives CDR1 MNHEY, CDR2 SVGEGT. Trimming pared 9 bases from V and 7 bases from J, leaving 16 bases between. The length of the CDR3 is 12 residues. Random hexamers primed reverse transcription of roughly 0.45 to 1 ug RNA. The immunoSEQ assay covered 54 Vbeta and 13 Jbeta segments for CDR3. TCRdb itself ran the immunoSEQ multiplex PCR reads through MiXCR, one entry per CDR3 protein. Among 110,000 or so distinct CDR3 sequences listed, just under 95% were seen once. Blood CD8+ and CD4+ T cells underwent high-throughput TCR beta sequencing. Treatment-naive patients with stable or active relapsing-remitting disease served as multiple sclerosis controls. While CD8+ and CD4+ T cells were isolated negatively, TEMRA cells were enriched by FACS.

What was sequenced was CD4+ T cells from PBMCs. V and J are TRBV6-2 or TRBV6-3 and TRBJ2-7; tentative D call: TRBD1 (6 bases). This TCR was sampled from a human donor with multiple sclerosis. CDR3 DNA sequence: TGTGCCAGTCGTAGGACAGCTCAAGAGCAGTACTTC. It encodes CASRRTAQEQYF.